Below are 27 T cell receptor beta chains sequenced from a single sample in a study of breast tumors, draining lymph nodes, adjacent tissues. Samples came from axillary lymph nodes draining the breast cancer. TCRdb fed the multiplex PCR reads into MiXCR, producing one record per CDR3 protein. The table lists 150,000 to 250,000 distinct CDR3 sequences, around 29% of them singletons, with 4% to 4.5% in the top ten. The specimen sequenced was axillary lymph node tissue. Receptor source: a female donor with breast cancer. Some clones in this sample may be carry-over from other donors' samples.

This clonotype turned up a few times. V and J are TRBV10-1 and TRBJ2-7; no reliable D call. Germline V gene data show CDR1 as WNHNN and CDR2 as SYGVQD (reference sequence). V was shortened by 3 bases and J by 6 bases, with 15 bases between the two germline ends. This CDR3 region has 14 residues. The CDR3 DNA is TGCGCCAGCAGTGAAGGTGGTATGCCTCTCGAGCAGTACTTC. Translated, it gives CASSEGGMPLEQYF.

Of note for this clonotype: With a much larger clone just one base away, this may be a read error. The V call is TRBV11-3, the J call TRBJ2-1, with D perhaps assigned TRBD1 or TRBD2 (5 bases each). Germline lookup yields CDR1 SGHNT and CDR2 YENEEA. This CDR3 is 13 amino acids long. Trimming stripped 5 bases from V and 9 bases from J, with 14 bases between. CDR3 in DNA: TGTGCCAGCAGCCCCGGGGCCCCCACTGAGCAGTTCTTC. This sequence encodes CASSPGAPTEQFF.

This clonotype showed up many times. The DNA of the CDR3 is TGTGCCACCAGCAGGGGCCAAGAGACCCAGTACTTC. Translating gives CATSRGQETQYF. The chain employs TRBV15 and TRBJ2-5; D not certain. Trimming removed 3 bases from V and 1 base from J, with 3 bases in between. The CDR3 runs to 12 residues. Germline CDR1 and CDR2: LNHNV and YYDKDF (reference sequence).

There are a few counts of this clonotype. A much larger clone lies a single base off, so this may be a read error. J is TRBJ1-2 and V is TRBV9, with TRBD1 as a possible D gene (5 bases). The ends were cut back, 3 bases at V and 6 bases at J, with 15 bases in the middle. Germline V lookup: CDR1 SGDLS, CDR2 YYNGEE. The CDR3 length is 14 residues. The CDR3 DNA is TGTGCCAGCAGCGCGGGTCAGCAGGGCCATGGCTACACCTTC. Residues: CASSAGQQGHGYTF.

The chain joins TRBV2 to TRBJ2-5; TRBD2 matches at 8 bases. The CDR3 loop spans 15 amino acids. Germline V CDR1 and CDR2: SNHLY, FYNNEI. The V segment lost 5 bases and the J segment 4 bases; nucleotides outside the gene matches: 9. The DNA for the CDR3 is TGTGCCAGCAGTCGGACAGCGGGAGAAGGAGAGACCCAGTACTTC. This gives the protein CASSRTAGEGETQYF. The full variable domain, with the rest looked up from reference TRBV2 and TRBJ2-5, is EPEVTQTPSHQVTQMGQEVILRCVPISNHLYFYWYRQILGQKVEFLVSFYNNEISEKSEIFDDQFSVERPDGSNFTLKIRSTKLEDSAMYFCASSRTAGEGETQYFGPGTRLLVL.

Comment on this clonotype: A much larger clonotype is one base distant, so this may be a read error. J is TRBJ2-7 and V is TRBV6-6; TRBD2 agrees at 7 bases. In germline, CDR1 is MNHNY, CDR2 SVGAGI (reference sequence). This CDR3 region has 15 residues. The trim removed 0 bases at V and 2 bases at J, leaving 4 bases unmatched. The CDR3 loop is CASSYSLADPYEQYF. CDR3 sequence (DNA): TGTGCCAGCAGTTACTCGCTAGCGGACCCCTACGAGCAGTACTTC.

This clonotype was seen ten or more times. The chain links TRBV7-8 to TRBJ1-5, with D hard to call. The CDR3 has 16 residues. Trimming pared 3 bases from V and 0 bases from J, leaving 12 bases between. Germline V gene sequence: CDR1 SGHVS, CDR2 FQNEAQ. The CDR3 loop is CASSFSGFYSNQPQHF. CDR3 nucleotide sequence: TGTGCCAGCAGCTTTTCGGGGTTTTATAGCAATCAGCCCCAGCATTTT.

Comments on this clonotype: One end of the junction is discordant with germline, which a read error may explain. The CDR3, as DNA: TGTGCCACCTGGCGGAGCGGGAGGAACACCGGGGAGCTGCTTTTT. Amino acids: CATWRSGRNTGELLF. This sequence joins TRBV6-2 or TRBV6-3 and TRBJ2-2; TRBD2 matches at 9 bases. Germline CDR1 is MNHEY and CDR2 is SVGEGT. The CDR3 runs to 15 residues.

This clonotype was observed many times. V usage is TRBV6-2 or TRBV6-3 and J usage is TRBJ2-3; 10 bases match TRBD2. The ends lost 6 bases at V and 0 bases at J; junction bases unmatched: 9. Germline V lookup: CDR1 MNHEY, CDR2 SVGEGT. The CDR3 has 17 amino acids. The DNA of the CDR3 is TGTGCCAGCAGCCCCTACCGGACTAGCGGAAGCACAGATACGCAGTATTTT. This sequence encodes CASSPYRTSGSTDTQYF.

This clonotype has a count of ten or more. V is TRBV28 and J is TRBJ2-7; the D is unclear. This CDR3 spans 13 amino acids. Germline CDR1 and CDR2: MDHEN and SYDVKM. Between the trimmed V and J ends, which lost 7 bases and 5 bases, there was a span of 15 bases. The CDR3 DNA is TGTGCCAGCATAGGCACCTCAAAGAACGAGCAGTACTTC. This gives the protein CASIGTSKNEQYF. The full variable domain, in which reference TRBV28 and TRBJ2-7 provide the parts outside the CDR3, is DVKVTQSSRYLVKRTGEKVFLECVQDMDHENMFWYRQDPGLGLRLIYFSYDVKMKEKGDIPEGYSVSREKKERFSLILESASTNQTSMYLCASIGTSKNEQYFGPGTRLTVT.

Comments on this clonotype: A read error is possible here, since a much larger clone lies one base away. The V call is TRBV20-1, the J call TRBJ2-7, with D perhaps matching TRBD1 or TRBD2 (5 bases each). CDR1 DFQATT and CDR2 SNEGSKA come from the germline V gene (reference sequence). The CDR3 runs 18 residues. Trimming pared 1 base from V and 5 bases from J, leaving 27 bases between. CDR3 sequence reads: CSARAHYPGPAGDHEQYF. CDR3 nucleotides: TGCAGTGCTAGAGCGCATTACCCTGGCCCGGCCGGGGACCACGAGCAGTACTTC.

As to this clonotype: It is likely a read error, because the conserved phenylalanine at the end of the CDR3 is missing. The limits of the CDR3 on the DNA are not certain, so only TCRdb's listed CDR3 is given. The V gene is TRBV20-1, the J gene TRBJ1-6. 8 amino acids form the CDR3, both terminal residues included. CDR1 DFQATT and CDR2 SNEGSKA come from the germline V gene (reference sequence). The CDR3 sequence is CSASEGIS.

There are many counts of this clonotype. V is TRBV4-1 and J is TRBJ2-1; 13 bases line up with TRBD2. Germline trimming cut 5 bases from V and 10 bases from J; bases unmatched to any gene: 8. The germline gives CDR1 MGHRA, CDR2 YSYEKL. The CDR3 covers 15 residues. This CDR3 reads CASSGGLAGAGEQFF. The DNA of the CDR3 is TGCGCCAGCAGCGGCGGACTAGCGGGGGCGGGGGAGCAGTTCTTC.

With regard to this clonotype: No conserved phenylalanine or tryptophan is present at the end of the CDR3, so a read error is the likely explanation. The chain combines TRBV24-1 with TRBJ1-2, with TRBD1 matching 7 bases. The length of the CDR3 is 12 residues. V dropped 10 bases and J dropped 4; count of bases not matched to a gene: 5. Germline CDR1 KGHDR, CDR2 SFDVKD. The CDR3 DNA reads TGTGCCACGACAGGGTTTAGCTATGGCTACACCCTC. Its translation: CATTGFSYGYTL.

The CDR3 here is CASSKQGAQETQYF. The CDR3 DNA sequence: TGTGCCAGTAGTAAACAGGGGGCCCAAGAGACCCAGTACTTC. The chain links TRBV19 to TRBJ2-5, with 9 bases lining up with TRBD1. After removal of 4 bases from V and 1 base from J, the junction contained 1 base not matched to a gene. The CDR3 is 14 amino acids. Germline V gives CDR1 LNHDA, CDR2 SQIVND (reference sequence).

There are many counts of this clonotype. CDR3 region: CAISLRTDGTQYF. CDR3 DNA: TGTGCCATCAGTCTTCGAACTGACGGTACGCAGTATTTT. The gene calls are TRBV10-3 and TRBJ2-3; D not certain. The CDR3 consists of 13 residues. Germline V gives CDR1 ENHRY, CDR2 SYGVKD. Between the trimmed V and J ends, which lost 5 bases and 8 bases, there was a span of 14 bases.

This clonotype was picked up one time. The gene calls are TRBV19 and TRBJ2-1; no clear D. Trimming took off 1 base at V and 7 bases at J, with 8 bases between the two ends. The CDR3 contains 13 residues. Germline assignment: CDR1 LNHDA and CDR2 SQIVND (reference sequence). CDR3 residues: CASSIVRRNEQFF. The DNA of the CDR3 is TGTGCCAGTAGTATAGTAAGGCGGAATGAGCAGTTCTTC.

About this clonotype itself: A much more abundant neighbour one base away suggests this may be a read error. This chain uses TRBV6-1 with TRBJ2-7; 10 bases align to TRBD2. The germline CDR1 and CDR2 sequences are MNHNS and SASEGT. The trim removed 5 bases at V and 6 bases at J, leaving 7 bases unmatched. The CDR3 contains 14 residues. CDR3 loop: CASSRRTSGGEQYF. DNA of the CDR3: TGTGCCAGCAGTCGTCGGACTAGCGGTGGCGAGCAGTACTTC.

V and J are TRBV28 and TRBJ2-2, with 8 bases aligning to TRBD1. V dropped 6 bases and J dropped 7; count of bases not matched to a gene: 16. Looked up from germline, CDR1 is MDHEN and CDR2 is SYDVKM. CDR3 length: 17 residues. CDR3 coding DNA: TGTGCCAGCAGCCGCGCGCGACTCAGGGGGCGCAACGGGGAGCTGTTTTTT. Translation: CASSRARLRGRNGELFF.

This chain joins TRBV25-1 and TRBJ2-3, with 7 bases identical to TRBD2. The length of the CDR3 is 18 residues. V gave up 8 bases and J gave up 0 bases; unmatched junction bases: 17. The germline gives CDR1 MGHDK, CDR2 SYGVNS. The CDR3 DNA reads as TGTGCCAGCGTTGTCCTTTACCTGACTAGCTCGAGCACAGATACGCAGTATTTT. It is translated as CASVVLYLTSSSTDTQYF.

This chain uses TRBV6-5 with TRBJ2-7, with TRBD2 identical over 15 bases. The ends lost 6 bases at V and 0 bases at J; junction bases unmatched: 24. This CDR3 has 23 residues. From germline, CDR1 is MNHEY and CDR2 SVGAGI. CDR3 protein: CASSQDLWGEGLAGGLSSYEQYF. The CDR3, as DNA: TGTGCCAGCAGCCAAGATCTTTGGGGGGAGGGACTAGCGGGAGGCCTGAGCTCCTACGAGCAGTACTTC.

The sample holds many counts of this clonotype. This chain links TRBV18 with TRBJ1-2, with 9 bases identical to TRBD1. Trimming at V came to 2 bases and at J to 4 bases, leaving 2 bases not matched to a gene. This CDR3 region has 14 residues. Germline V gene data show CDR1 as KGHSH and CDR2 as LQKENI. CDR3 region: CASSPGQGTYGYTF. DNA for the CDR3: TGTGCCAGCTCACCAGGACAGGGGACCTATGGCTACACCTTC.

The V and J genes are TRBV5-6 and TRBJ1-1; the D gene is possibly TRBD1 (5 bases). This CDR3 contains 17 residues. Trimming cost V 0 bases and J 1 base, with 16 bases left between them. The V gene's germline CDR1 is SGHDT and CDR2 YYEEEE. CDR3 bases: TGTGCCAGCAGCTTGGGGGACGGGGGATATGAGAACACTGAAGCTTTCTTT. Its translation is CASSLGDGGYENTEAFF.

This clonotype has at least ten counts. The V and J genes are TRBV19 and TRBJ1-5; possible D gene TRBD1, 5 bases. V was shortened by 8 bases and J by 5 bases, with 16 bases between the two germline ends. Germline V gene sequence: CDR1 LNHDA, CDR2 SQIVND (reference sequence). The CDR3 is made up of 14 amino acids. The chain's CDR3 is CASRRSRGDQPQHF. Written as DNA, the CDR3 is TGTGCCAGTCGGCGTTCAAGAGGGGATCAGCCCCAGCATTTT.

Concerning this clonotype: An end of the junction differs from the germline gene, which may be a read error. This chain connects TRBV10-3 to TRBJ1-2, with 7 nucleotides matching TRBD1. The germline V gene encodes CDR1 ENHRY and CDR2 SYGVKD. This CDR3 has 16 residues. Written as DNA, the CDR3 is TGTGCCATCGATAGCGGCACGGACAGGACCAACTATGGCTACGCCTTC. Its translation: CAIDSGTDRTNYGYAF.

The chain joins TRBV11-2 to TRBJ2-5; 9 bases agree with TRBD1. Per the germline V gene, CDR1 is SGHAT and CDR2 is FQNNGV. J was trimmed by 5 bases and V by 1 base; bases with no gene match: 8. This CDR3 comprises 16 residues. The CDR3 spells CASSLGTGTGPETQYF. CDR3 sequence (DNA): TGTGCCAGCAGCTTAGGGACCGGGACAGGGCCGGAGACCCAGTACTTC.

The rearrangement joins TRBV12-3 or TRBV12-4 to TRBJ2-5, with 13 bases that match TRBD2. J gave up 5 bases and V 4 bases, and 7 bases lay outside the gene matches. The CDR3 extends over 16 amino acids. CDR3 DNA: TGTGCCAGCAGTTCCCCCGGGACTAGCGGGATCGAGACCCAGTACTTC. It encodes CASSSPGTSGIETQYF.